The clone carrying this T cell receptor beta chain was observed a few times. The sample is drawn from a study of blood T cells in healthy people across ages. Primed by a sample-barcoded 5' primer and a J-beta primer mix, a second PCR proceeded for about 6 to 12 cycles. Through a template-switch adaptor with 12 random nucleotides, each cDNA molecule received a tag. Each CDR3 protein is one row after TCRdb ran MiXCR on the 5' RACE reads. In the table there are 650,000 to 1,000,000 distinct CDR3 sequences, 35% to 40% of which are singletons. Donors ranged from roughly 6 to 90 years old and were healthy Caucasians in Russia. Per individual sample, total RNA of at least 6 micrograms was extracted. Trimming pared 0 bases from V and 2 bases from J, leaving 5 bases between. This CDR3 is built from 13 residues. Germline assignment: CDR1 SNHLY and CDR2 FYNNEI.

J is TRBJ2-7 and V is TRBV2, with unresolved D. Sequencing was carried out using blood. This TCR was sampled from a man aged 18 to 29 in good health. The DNA for the CDR3 is TGTGCCAGCAGTGAAGCGGGCACCTACGAGCAGTACTTC. Amino acid sequence: CASSEAGTYEQYF. The entire variable domain, with the rest obtained from reference TRBV2 and TRBJ2-7, is as follows: EPEVTQTPSHQVTQMGQEVILRCVPISNHLYFYWYRQILGQKVEFLVSFYNNEISEKSEIFDDQFSVERPDGSNFTLKIRSTKLEDSAMYFCASSEAGTYEQYFGPGTRLTVT.